The 25 T cell receptor beta chains below all came from one sample that was sequenced in a study of T-cell memory formation after mild COVID-19. TCRdb re-called the 5' RACE reads with MiXCR, one entry per CDR3 protein. This sample yields 300,000 to 350,000 distinct CDR3 sequences, of which 12% to 15% are seen a single time; 20% to 25% belongs to the top ten. Sequencing input: PBMCs or a T cell subset sorted from them (not recorded which). The origin of the receptors is a young man who had mild COVID-19 (a few samples of this study predate the infection). Cell type and time point are not known.

The V call is TRBV25-1, the J call TRBJ2-4, with 7 bases aligning to TRBD1. The CDR3 contains 15 residues. Germline CDR1 and CDR2: MGHDK and SYGVNS. V shed 2 bases and J 6 bases; nucleotides not matched to a gene: 7. CDR3 sequence: CASSEPGTVGNIQYF. The CDR3 region has the DNA TGTGCCAGCAGTGAACCCGGGACAGTCGGAAACATTCAGTACTTC. The variable domain in full, completed from reference TRBV25-1 and TRBJ2-4, reads EADIYQTPRYLVIGTGKKITLECSQTMGHDKMYWYQQDPGMELHLIHYSYGVNSTEKGDLSSESTVSRIRTEHFPLTLESARPSHTSQYLCASSEPGTVGNIQYFGAGTRLSVL.

This rearrangement joins TRBV7-8 to TRBJ1-1, with unresolved D. Germline CDR1 is SGHVS and CDR2 is FQNEAQ. Trimming took off 5 bases at V and 3 bases at J, with 16 bases between the two ends. This CDR3 is 15 amino acids long. CDR3 sequence (DNA): TGTGCCAGCAGCCGAAAAGGCGGGTCGGACACTGAAGCTTTCTTT. This encodes CASSRKGGSDTEAFF.

The chain has TRBV6-5 and TRBJ2-1; D might be TRBD2 (5 bases). CDR1 and CDR2 (germline): MNHEY, SVGAGI. This CDR3 contains 12 residues. V gave up 5 bases and J gave up 11 bases, with 13 bases separating them. CDR3 bases: TGTGCCAGCAGTGACGATCCGGGGAAGCAGTTCTTC. Amino acids: CASSDDPGKQFF.

V gene TRBV7-2 combines with J gene TRBJ2-3, with 8 bases lining up with TRBD2. The CDR3 totals 17 residues. With 5 bases clipped from V and 0 bases from J, the junction kept 10 bases outside the gene matches. Germline CDR1 is SGHTA and CDR2 is FQGNSA. In DNA, the CDR3 is TGTGCCAGCAGCCCTCGTCGGGGGGGAACTAGCACAGATACGCAGTATTTT. This sequence encodes CASSPRRGGTSTDTQYF. The variable domain in full, with the rest retrieved from reference TRBV7-2 and TRBJ2-3, is GAGVSQSPSNKVTEKGKDVELRCDPISGHTALYWYRQSLGQGLEFLIYFQGNSAPDKSGLPSDRFSAERTGGSVSTLTIQRTQQEDSAVYLCASSPRRGGTSTDTQYFGPGTRLTVL.

The V call is TRBV7-9, the J call TRBJ1-2; D may be TRBD1 (6 bases). The CDR3 is 13 residues long. V shed 5 bases and J shed 5 bases, with 12 bases lying between them. Germline V CDR1 and CDR2: SEHNR, FQNEAQ (reference sequence). The CDR3 loop is CASSVDSVYGYTF. The CDR3 nucleotides read TGTGCCAGCAGCGTGGACAGTGTGTATGGCTACACCTTC.

The sample holds many counts of this clonotype. The rearrangement joins TRBV7-2 to TRBJ2-5, with D perhaps matching TRBD1 (7 bases). This CDR3 region has 15 residues. In germline, CDR1 is SGHTA, CDR2 FQGNSA. Trimming shortened V by 5 bases and J by 4 bases, and 17 bases separated the two germline ends. The CDR3, as DNA: TGTGCCAGCAGCCTCGAACAGGGGAGGTTAGAGACCCAGTACTTC. Its translation: CASSLEQGRLETQYF.

This clonotype was counted only a few times. The CDR3 loop is CASLSSSTAYNEQFF. In nucleotides, the CDR3 is TGTGCCAGCCTGAGTTCCTCGACTGCCTACAATGAGCAGTTCTTC. This rearrangement joins TRBV7-9 to TRBJ2-1, with D unclear. CDR3 length: 15 amino acids. Germline loops: CDR1 SEHNR, CDR2 FQNEAQ (reference sequence). Trimming took 8 bases from V and 2 from J, leaving 16 bases between them.

CDR3 nucleotide sequence: TGCGCCAGCAGTGAGTTGTCCGAGTACTATGGCTACACCTTC. It specifies CASSELSEYYGYTF. The chain has TRBV10-2 and TRBJ1-2; D gene unclear. The V gene lost 1 base and the J gene lost 3 bases, with 9 bases spanning the gap. CDR1 is WSHSY, CDR2 SAAADI, per germline. The CDR3 has 14 residues.

The table lists this clonotype with many counts. CDR3 residues: CASSSGGRELFF. Here the CDR3 DNA reads TGCGCCAGCAGCTCAGGGGGCAGGGAGCTGTTTTTT. V usage is TRBV5-1 and J usage is TRBJ2-2; TRBD1 aligns across 8 bases. This CDR3 comprises 12 residues. Germline V gene lookup returns CDR1 SGHRS and CDR2 YFSETQ. J lost 9 bases, V lost 3 bases, and 1 base had no gene match.

This clonotype was seen a few times. The chain is built from TRBV13 and TRBJ1-1; D is undetermined. The CDR3 runs 13 residues. CDR1 PRHDT and CDR2 FYEKMQ come from the germline V gene (reference sequence). V was pared by 3 bases and J by 2 bases, with 7 bases between. The CDR3 bases are TGTGCCAGCAGCTTGACGGCTAACACTGAAGCTTTCTTT. This translates into CASSLTANTEAFF.

This clonotype was observed a few times. The rearrangement links TRBV20-1 to TRBJ1-2, with D possibly TRBD1 on 5 matching bases. V was trimmed by 6 bases and J by 4 bases, leaving 30 bases between them. The CDR3 has 18 residues. The germline V gene has CDR1 DFQATT and CDR2 SNEGSKA (reference sequence). The CDR3 spells CSARHGTAGLLLGYGYTF. The CDR3 bases are TGCAGTGCGCGACACGGGACGGCCGGACTCCTTCTAGGCTATGGCTACACCTTC.

This clonotype was observed many times. The chain is built from TRBV5-1 and TRBJ2-1; 11 nucleotides agree with TRBD2. CDR3 length: 15 amino acids. Unmatched junction bases numbered 3, after V lost 4 bases and J lost 3 bases. CDR1 is SGHRS, CDR2 YFSETQ, per germline. The CDR3 loop reads CASSTGTSGYNEQFF. CDR3 bases: TGCGCCAGCAGCACCGGGACTAGCGGCTACAATGAGCAGTTCTTC.

This clonotype was detected ten times or more. V and J are TRBV2 and TRBJ1-5; D might be TRBD1 (5 bases). The CDR3 has 13 residues. The ends were cut back, 10 bases at V and 1 base at J, with 11 bases in the middle. The germline V gene has CDR1 SNHLY and CDR2 FYNNEI. The CDR3 here is CATQGESNQPQHF. For the CDR3, the DNA is TGTGCCACCCAAGGGGAAAGCAATCAGCCCCAGCATTTT.

This rearrangement joins TRBV5-1 to TRBJ1-1; D perhaps matches TRBD1 (6 bases). The CDR3 has 15 residues. The V gene lost 0 bases and the J gene lost 11 bases, with 20 bases spanning the gap. From germline, CDR1 is SGHRS and CDR2 YFSETQ. The CDR3 DNA sequence: TGCGCCAGCAGCTTGGGGACCTTATCAGGGGAAGGGGCTTTCTTT. Its protein product is CASSLGTLSGEGAFF.

The chain has TRBV7-6 and TRBJ2-7, with 7 bases fitting TRBD1. The CDR3 runs 14 residues. Losses at the gene ends were 5 bases for V and 2 bases for J; bases not matched to a gene: 6. Per germline, CDR1 SGHVS and CDR2 FNYEAQ. DNA for the CDR3: TGTGCCAGCAGCCGGACAGGATCTACCTACGAGCAGTACTTC. Translating gives CASSRTGSTYEQYF.

The rearrangement joins TRBV12-3 or TRBV12-4 to TRBJ1-1; D unresolved. V gave up 6 bases and J gave up 2 bases, with 16 bases separating them. The CDR3 length is 15 residues. The CDR3 region has the DNA TGTGCCAGCAGACCACCGACGGGGAGTAACACTGAAGCTTTCTTT. Protein: CASRPPTGSNTEAFF.

This clonotype was found a few times. The gene calls are TRBV29-1 and TRBJ1-1; D is undetermined. In germline, CDR1 is SQVTM, CDR2 ANQGSEA. Trimming pared 4 bases from V and 0 bases from J, leaving 12 bases between. The CDR3 is 14 residues long. The CDR3 nucleotides read TGCAGCGTTGTGGGGAATGCTCTGAACACTGAAGCTTTCTTT. Protein: CSVVGNALNTEAFF.

This clonotype was recorded many times. V and J are TRBV7-9 and TRBJ1-5, with D perhaps TRBD1 (6 bases). Germline values: CDR1 SEHNR, CDR2 FQNEAQ (reference sequence). V was clipped by 2 bases and J by 1 base, with 6 bases between them. The CDR3 loop spans 14 amino acids. Here the CDR3 reads CASSLQGSNQPQHF. CDR3 nucleotide sequence: TGTGCCAGCAGCTTACAGGGGAGCAATCAGCCCCAGCATTTT. Together with reference TRBV7-9 and TRBJ1-5, the CDR3 gives the full variable domain: DTGVSQNPRHKITKRGQNVTFRCDPISEHNRLYWYRQTLGQGPEFLTYFQNEAQLEKSRLLSDRFSAERPKGSFSTLEIQRTEQGDSAMYLCASSLQGSNQPQHFGDGTRLSIL.

This clonotype has just a few counts. The chain combines TRBV6-5 with TRBJ2-5, with a weak D call TRBD2 (6 bases). The ends were cut back, 5 bases at V and 2 bases at J, with 18 bases in the middle. The CDR3 totals 16 residues. Germline-derived CDR1 and CDR2 are MNHEY and SVGAGI. The CDR3 here is CASSIALPGEQETQYF. The DNA for the CDR3 is TGTGCCAGCAGTATCGCCCTCCCGGGGGAGCAAGAGACCCAGTACTTC.

This clonotype was seen only a few times. The chain recombines TRBV6-6 with TRBJ2-7, with unresolved D. V was shortened by 4 bases and J by 7 bases, with 17 bases between the two germline ends. The CDR3 is made up of 14 amino acids. CDR1 and CDR2 from the germline V gene are MNHNY and SVGAGI (reference sequence). This CDR3 reads CASSFSDQGLEQYV. In DNA form, the CDR3 reads TGTGCCAGCAGTTTTAGTGACCAAGGGTTAGAGCAGTACGTC.

The rearrangement links TRBV24-1 to TRBJ2-7; D is possibly TRBD1 (5 bases). CDR1 is KGHDR, CDR2 SFDVKD, per germline. V shed 3 bases and J shed 5 bases, with 10 bases lying between them. The CDR3 spans 13 residues. The CDR3 is CATSDPSRDEQYF. Written as DNA, the CDR3 is TGTGCCACCAGTGATCCCTCCAGGGACGAGCAGTACTTC.

This clonotype was counted between two and nine times. The V gene is TRBV5-1, the J gene TRBJ1-2; 7 bases fit TRBD1. Germline V gives CDR1 SGHRS, CDR2 YFSETQ. The CDR3 extends over 14 amino acids. V was clipped by 0 bases and J by 6 bases; unmatched bases: 5. Written as DNA, the CDR3 is TGCGCCAGCAGCTTGGCCGGGACAGTGGATGGCTACACCTTC. This sequence encodes CASSLAGTVDGYTF.

The V and J genes are TRBV10-3 and TRBJ2-5; D may be TRBD1 (6 bases). Looked up from germline, CDR1 is ENHRY and CDR2 is SYGVKD. Trimming pared 4 bases from V and 4 bases from J, leaving 7 bases between. The CDR3 sequence is 12 residues long. CDR3 in DNA: TGTGCCATCAGTGTCAGGGGAGAGACCCAGTACTTC. Translation gives CAISVRGETQYF.

Written as DNA, the CDR3 is TGTGCCAGCAGTTTAGGGACAGGGTTTCAGGAGCAGTTCTTC. Its protein product is CASSLGTGFQEQFF. The gene calls are TRBV12-3 or TRBV12-4 and TRBJ2-1; the match to TRBD1 covers 8 bases. The CDR3 runs 14 residues. With 1 base clipped from V and 10 bases from J, the junction kept 6 bases outside the gene matches.

The rearrangement links TRBV6-5 to TRBJ1-3; 7 bases are shared with TRBD1. Per the germline V gene, CDR1 is MNHEY and CDR2 is SVGAGI. CDR3 length: 15 amino acids. Unmatched junction bases numbered 5, after V lost 2 bases and J lost 4 bases. This chain's CDR3 is CASSYAMTGGNTIYF. In DNA, the CDR3 is TGTGCCAGCAGTTACGCCATGACAGGGGGAAACACCATATATTTT.